This T cell receptor beta chain was observed in a study of read filtering for tumor transcriptome and immune sequencing. About the study: After DNase treatment, RNA was made into whole-transcriptome libraries.

Trimming took off 7 bases at V and 3 bases at J, with 9 bases between the two ends. The CDR3 is 13 amino acids. The germline CDR1 and CDR2 sequences are KGHDR and SFDVKD. This library used around 0.4 ug RNA and molecular barcoded adaptors spanning alpha/delta and beta/gamma chains. MiXCR, applied by TCRdb to the reads, yields one record per CDR3 protein. The profile shows 35,000 to 45,000 distinct CDR3 sequences, approximately 15% of them singletons. This clonotype was counted ten times or more. The chain recombines TRBV24-1 with TRBJ2-1; tentative D call: TRBD2 (6 bases). The sample consisted of a population of CD138-negative cells sorted from bone marrow. The TCR was taken from a donor at least 40 years old with multiple myeloma. CDR3 amino acids: CATRAGSYNEQFF. CDR3 sequence (DNA): TGTGCCACCAGGGCGGGAAGCTACAATGAGCAGTTCTTC.